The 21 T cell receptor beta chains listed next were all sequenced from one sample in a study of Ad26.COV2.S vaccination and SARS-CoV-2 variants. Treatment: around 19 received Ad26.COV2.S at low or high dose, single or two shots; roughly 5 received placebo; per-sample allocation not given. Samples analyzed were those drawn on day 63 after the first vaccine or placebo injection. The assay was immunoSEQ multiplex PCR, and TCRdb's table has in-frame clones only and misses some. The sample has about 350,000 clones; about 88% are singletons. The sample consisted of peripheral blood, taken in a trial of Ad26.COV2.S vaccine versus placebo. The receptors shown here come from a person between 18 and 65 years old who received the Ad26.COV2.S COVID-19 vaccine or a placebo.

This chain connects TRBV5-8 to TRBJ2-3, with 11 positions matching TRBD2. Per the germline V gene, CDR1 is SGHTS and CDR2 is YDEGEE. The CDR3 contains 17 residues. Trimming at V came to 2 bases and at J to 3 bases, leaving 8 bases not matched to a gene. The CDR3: CASSFGTSGSRTDTQYF. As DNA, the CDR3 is TGTGCCAGCAGCTTCGGAACTAGCGGGAGTAGGACAGATACGCAGTATTTT.

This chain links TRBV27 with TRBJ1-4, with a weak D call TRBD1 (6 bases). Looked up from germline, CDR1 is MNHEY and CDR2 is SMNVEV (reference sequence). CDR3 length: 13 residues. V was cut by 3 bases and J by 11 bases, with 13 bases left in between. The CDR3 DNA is TGTGCCAGCAGTTTTCGATTGGGGGCGAAACTGTTTTTT. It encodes CASSFRLGAKLFF.

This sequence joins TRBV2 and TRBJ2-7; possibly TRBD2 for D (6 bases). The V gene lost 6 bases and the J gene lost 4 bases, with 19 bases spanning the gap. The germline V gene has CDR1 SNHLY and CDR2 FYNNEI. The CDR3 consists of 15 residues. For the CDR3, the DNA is TGTGCCAGCAGGGATACTAGCAACCCCCTTTACGAGCAGTACTTC. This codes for CASRDTSNPLYEQYF.

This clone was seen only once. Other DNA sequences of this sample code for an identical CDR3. The CDR3 here is CASSLGTGDGYTF. CDR3 nucleotide sequence: TGTGCCAGCTCCCTCGGGACAGGCGACGGCTACACCTTC. V is TRBV18 and J is TRBJ1-2; TRBD1 matches 8 bases. V shed 6 bases, J shed 8 bases, and the junction held 8 bases outside the gene matches. Looked up from germline, CDR1 is KGHSH and CDR2 is LQKENI. CDR3 length: 13 amino acids.

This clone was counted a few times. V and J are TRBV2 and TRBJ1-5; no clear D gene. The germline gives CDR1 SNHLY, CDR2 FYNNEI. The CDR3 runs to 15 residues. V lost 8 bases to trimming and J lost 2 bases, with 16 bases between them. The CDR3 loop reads CASGKGFGGNQPQHF. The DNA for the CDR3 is TGTGCCAGCGGGAAAGGTTTTGGAGGCAATCAGCCCCAGCATTTT. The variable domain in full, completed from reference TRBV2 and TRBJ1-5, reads EPEVTQTPSHQVTQMGQEVILRCVPISNHLYFYWYRQILGQKVEFLVSFYNNEISEKSEIFDDQFSVERPDGSNFTLKIRSTKLEDSAMYFCASGKGFGGNQPQHFGDGTRLSIL.

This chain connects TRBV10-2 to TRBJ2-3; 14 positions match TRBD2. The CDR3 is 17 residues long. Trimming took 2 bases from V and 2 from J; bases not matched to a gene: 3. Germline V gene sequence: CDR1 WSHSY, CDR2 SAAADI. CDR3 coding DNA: TGCGCCAGCAGTGAGGGACTAGCGGGGGGACTCACAGATACGCAGTATTTT. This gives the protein CASSEGLAGGLTDTQYF.

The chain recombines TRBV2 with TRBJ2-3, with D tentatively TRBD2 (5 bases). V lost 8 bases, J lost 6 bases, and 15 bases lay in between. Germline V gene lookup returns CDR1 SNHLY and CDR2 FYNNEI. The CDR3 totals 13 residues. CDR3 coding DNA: TGTGCCAGCTATATGGGAGTGGGGGATACGCAGTATTTT. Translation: CASYMGVGDTQYF.

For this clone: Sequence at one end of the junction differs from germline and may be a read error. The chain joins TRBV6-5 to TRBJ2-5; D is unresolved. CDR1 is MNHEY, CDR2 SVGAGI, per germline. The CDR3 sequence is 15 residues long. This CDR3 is CASSDSGAYLRTQYF. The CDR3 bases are TGTGCCAGCAGTGACTCCGGCGCCTACCTTCGGACCCAGTACTTC.

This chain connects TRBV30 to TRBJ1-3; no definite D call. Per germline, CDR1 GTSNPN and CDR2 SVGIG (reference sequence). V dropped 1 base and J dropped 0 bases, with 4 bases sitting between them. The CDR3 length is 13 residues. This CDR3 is CAWSGGSGNTIYF. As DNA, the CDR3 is TGTGCCTGGAGTGGGGGCTCTGGAAACACCATATATTTT.

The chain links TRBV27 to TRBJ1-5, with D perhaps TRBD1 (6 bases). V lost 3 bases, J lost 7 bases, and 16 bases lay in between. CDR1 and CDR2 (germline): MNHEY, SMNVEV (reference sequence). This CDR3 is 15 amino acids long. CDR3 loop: CASSFSRGVGQPQHF. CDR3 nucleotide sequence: TGTGCCAGCAGTTTTTCCAGGGGAGTGGGACAGCCCCAGCATTTT.

Here the CDR3 DNA reads TGTGCCAGCAGTTTAAGGGAGACAGGGCTGGATGAAAAACTGTTTTTT. Its protein is CASSLRETGLDEKLFF. This rearrangement joins TRBV6-5 to TRBJ1-4, with TRBD1 matching over 7 bases. Germline CDR1 and CDR2: MNHEY and SVGAGI. With V trimmed by 4 bases and J by 6 bases, 11 bases remained unmatched. The CDR3 is 16 amino acids.

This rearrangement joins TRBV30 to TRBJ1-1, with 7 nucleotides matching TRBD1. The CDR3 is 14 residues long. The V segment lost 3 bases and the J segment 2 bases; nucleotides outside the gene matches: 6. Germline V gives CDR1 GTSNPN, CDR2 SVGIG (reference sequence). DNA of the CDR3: TGTGCCTGGAGGACTGACAGGGCCAACACTGAAGCTTTCTTT. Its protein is CAWRTDRANTEAFF.

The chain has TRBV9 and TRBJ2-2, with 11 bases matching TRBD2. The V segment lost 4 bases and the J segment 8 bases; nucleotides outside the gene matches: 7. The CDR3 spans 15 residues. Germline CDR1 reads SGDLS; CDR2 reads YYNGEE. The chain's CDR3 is CASSPGLADGGELFF. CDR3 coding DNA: TGTGCCAGCAGCCCGGGACTAGCGGATGGGGGGGAGCTGTTTTTT.

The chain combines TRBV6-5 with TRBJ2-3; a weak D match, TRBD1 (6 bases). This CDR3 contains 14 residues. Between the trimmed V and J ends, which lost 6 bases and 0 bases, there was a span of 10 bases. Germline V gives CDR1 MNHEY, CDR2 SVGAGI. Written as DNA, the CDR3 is TGTGCCAGCAGCTCCGACAGGAGCACAGATACGCAGTATTTT. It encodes CASSSDRSTDTQYF.

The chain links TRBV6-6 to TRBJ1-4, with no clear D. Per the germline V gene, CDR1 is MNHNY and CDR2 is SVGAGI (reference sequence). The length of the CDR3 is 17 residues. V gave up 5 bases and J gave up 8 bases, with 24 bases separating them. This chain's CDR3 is CASSQNDGGYPGEKLFF. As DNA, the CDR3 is TGTGCCAGCAGTCAGAACGACGGTGGATATCCCGGAGAAAAACTGTTTTTT.

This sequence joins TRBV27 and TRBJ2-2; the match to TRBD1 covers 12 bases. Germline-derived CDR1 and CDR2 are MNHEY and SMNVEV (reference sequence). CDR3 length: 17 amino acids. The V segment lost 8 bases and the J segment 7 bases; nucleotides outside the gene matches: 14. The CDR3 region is CASRRSAGQGASGELFF. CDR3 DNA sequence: TGTGCCAGCCGCCGATCGGCGGGACAGGGGGCTAGCGGGGAGCTGTTTTTT.

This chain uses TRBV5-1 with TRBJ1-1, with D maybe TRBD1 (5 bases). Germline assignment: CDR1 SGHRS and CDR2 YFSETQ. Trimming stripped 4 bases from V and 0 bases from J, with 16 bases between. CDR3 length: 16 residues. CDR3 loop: CASSPTRGEVNTEAFF. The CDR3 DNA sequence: TGCGCCAGCAGCCCCACCCGGGGGGAAGTGAACACTGAAGCTTTCTTT.

CDR3 residues: CASLWAPQETQYF. CDR3 DNA sequence: TGTGCCAGCCTATGGGCGCCTCAAGAGACCCAGTACTTC. The chain combines TRBV12-3 or TRBV12-4 with TRBJ2-5, with no clear D. CDR3 length: 13 amino acids. Deletions cut 8 bases from V and 2 bases from J, with 12 bases between.

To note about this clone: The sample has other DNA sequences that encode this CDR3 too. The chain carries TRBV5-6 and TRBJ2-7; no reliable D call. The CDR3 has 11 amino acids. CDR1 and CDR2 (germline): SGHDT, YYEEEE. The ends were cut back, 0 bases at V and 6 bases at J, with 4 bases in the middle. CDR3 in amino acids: CASSLGGEQYF. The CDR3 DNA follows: TGTGCCAGCAGCTTGGGGGGCGAGCAGTACTTC.

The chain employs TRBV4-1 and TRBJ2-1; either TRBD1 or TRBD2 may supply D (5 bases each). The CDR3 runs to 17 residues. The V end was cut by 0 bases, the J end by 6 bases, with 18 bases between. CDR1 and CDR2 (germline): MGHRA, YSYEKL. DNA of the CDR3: TGCGCCAGCAGCCAAGATCTGCTTAGGCAGGGACCCAATGAGCAGTTCTTC. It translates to CASSQDLLRQGPNEQFF.

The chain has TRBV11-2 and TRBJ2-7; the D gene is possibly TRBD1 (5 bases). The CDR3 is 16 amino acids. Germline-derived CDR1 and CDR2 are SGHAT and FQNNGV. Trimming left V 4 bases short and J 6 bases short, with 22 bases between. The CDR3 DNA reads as TGTGCCAGCAGCTACGTGAACACCCAAGACAGAGGCGAGCAGTACTTC. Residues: CASSYVNTQDRGEQYF.